The rows below give T cell receptor beta chains drawn from one sample of a study of beta chain features in type 1 diabetes. Using immunoSEQ multiplex PCR, the repertoire was profiled, and TCRdb retains in-frame clones only, with some absent. The sample carries hundreds of thousands of clones, around an eighth recorded once. Material: naive CD4+ T cells from blood. These TCRs come from a man aged 18 to 29 with type 1 diabetes. CDR3s include the opening cysteine and the closing phenylalanine or tryptophan. The D gene is left open where the match is weak. Expanded clones get a size class; other rows say once, few or many, or leave the size out.

CDR3 length	V gene	clone size	D gene	CDR3 protein
13	TRBV27	.	.	CASSLSYYDEQYF
15	TRBV7-3	few	TRBD1	CASSLPGQGNTEAFF
15	TRBV11-2	once	.	CASSFSRDVSYEQYF
13	TRBV30	.	TRBD2	CALSGGTYNEQFF
18	TRBV14	.	.	CASSQDLGWKSAYNEQFF
14	TRBV6-5	.	.	CASSELYGKETQYF
16	TRBV4-3	few	.	CASSLARDTSTDTQYF
11	TRBV18	.	.	CASSPAETQYF
15	TRBV19	.	.	CASSKGTLVNTEAFF
13	TRBV5-4	few	.	CASSLGQQETQYF
15	TRBV5-1	few	.	CASTLGGSGANVLTF
15	TRBV2	few	.	CASSEAHGAGETQYF
14	TRBV28	few	.	CASSPPGGRETQYF
10	TRBV29-1	.	.	CSATQETQYF
14	TRBV29-1	few	.	CSVEDRTGWAEAFF
16	TRBV7-2	few	TRBD2	CASSSWGTSGKETQYF
14	TRBV7-2	few	.	CASSLPLGNYGYTF
12	TRBV30	few	TRBD1	CARGLSGNTIYF
13	TRBV2	few	.	CASMRQTSYEQYF
16	TRBV30	.	TRBD1	CAWSPTGTGTTYEQYF
14	TRBV25-1	.	TRBD2	CASSEAGASYEQYF
12	TRBV2	.	.	CASSETRETQYF
11	TRBV20-1	.	.	CSASVAYEQYF
14	TRBV2	.	.	CASTLTSVEVGAFF
12	TRBV28	few	.	CASCREGYGYTF
14	TRBV5-4	few	TRBD1	CASSAGQGGGELFF
12	TRBV2	few	.	CASRALDNEQFF
17	TRBV5-1	few	TRBD2	CASSILYSGTPNNEQFF
14	TRBV5-1	.	TRBD1	CASSPEGASTEAFF
15	TRBV30	.	TRBD1	CAWRPTGFEGSPLHF
16	TRBV19	.	.	CASSLFPPEENTEAFF
14	TRBV18	.	TRBD1	CASSAGTVSYEQYF
16	TRBV7-9	few	TRBD1	CASSSHRDRDGETQYF
13	TRBV4-3	few	.	CASSLGTSYGYTF
14	TRBV4-3	.	.	CASSQVLGGGTQYF
14	TRBV6-5	.	.	CASSYSADAYEQYF
15	TRBV7-9	few	.	CASSLAGMAGTEAFF
14	TRBV30	.	TRBD2	CAWSLLAGGNEQFF
13	TRBV2	.	.	CASTGLAKNIQYF
13	TRBV18	few	TRBD1	CASSTGTGGEAFF
14	TRBV30	few	.	CAWSVRAGTKTQYF
14	TRBV29-1	few	TRBD2	CSVPSGGLDREQYF
16	TRBV5-1	few	TRBD2	CASSLNSGGSTDTQYF
13	TRBV29-1	few	TRBD1	CSVTGGFDTEAFF
15	TRBV4-1	few	.	CASSQDALAKNIQYF
14	TRBV11-2	.	.	CASSFRVQTGELFF
14	TRBV27	.	.	CASSLKAAGYGYTF
16	TRBV30	.	TRBD2	CAWSVERDPDTGELFF
14	TRBV6-6	few	TRBD1	CASTLPGTGETQYF
12	TRBV28	few	.	CASSLTNTEAFF
12	TRBV5-1	few	.	CASSFDDTEAFF
12	TRBV7-9	.	.	CASSPGKDEQFF
11	TRBV28	.	.	CASSLRHEQYF
13	TRBV5-1	few	TRBD2	CASRRPAGGEQYF
14	TRBV5-1	.	.	CASSLVSGLDEQYF